Sequencing of this T cell receptor (beta chain) was carried out in a study of blood T cell repertoires in COVID-19. Study-wide context: PBMCs, B-cell-depleted T cells, or T cells were the source of the cDNA or gDNA that made up the material.

Repertoires were generated with immunoSEQ multiplex PCR, while TCRdb's copy carries only in-frame clones and drops some. The repertoire includes roughly 80,000 clones, 70% to 90% of them detected once, and around 3% sits in the top ten. Trimming removed 4 bases from V and 10 bases from J, with 10 bases in between. Looked up from germline, CDR1 is DFQATT and CDR2 is SNEGSKA (reference sequence). The CDR3 spans 11 residues. The sequenced sample was peripheral blood. This sequence was found in a woman aged 80 or over with acute or convalescent COVID-19. The rearrangement links TRBV20-1 to TRBJ1-4; D ambiguous. The CDR3 sequence is CSAKEEGKLFF. The CDR3 bases are TGCAGTGCTAAGGAAGAGGGAAAACTGTTTTTT.